This T cell receptor (beta chain) was obtained from a study of control samples from healthy donors and cancer patients. The data were produced by immunoSEQ multiplex PCR, yet TCRdb's version contains in-frame clones alone and is incomplete. The table has 150,000 to 200,000 clones, 90% to 95% seen once. This CDR3 is 14 amino acids long. Per germline, CDR1 MRHNA and CDR2 SNTAGT. V lost 4 bases and J lost 1, with 10 bases in between. Material for sequencing was blood. This TCR derives from a man between 25 and 39 years old in good health. The gene calls are TRBV6-4 and TRBJ1-1, with D possibly being TRBD1 (6 bases). CDR3 in amino acids: CASSVRDTNTEAFF. The CDR3 region has the DNA TGTGCCAGCAGTGTACGGGACACGAACACTGAAGCTTTCTTT.